The 4 T cell receptor beta chains presented below share a single source sample, sequenced in a study of T cells in Graves' hyperthyroidism and ophthalmopathy. The investigators amplified TCR beta CDR3 regions from RNA transcripts. First-round RT-PCR with HTBI primers amplified the TCR CDR3 region. Using its own MiXCR run on the multiplex PCR reads, TCRdb lists one record per CDR3 protein. The sample has approximately 400,000 distinct CDR3 sequences; about 15% are singletons. The sample consisted of blood. The receptors originated from a woman aged 25 to 39 with Graves' hyperthyroidism.

The CDR3 region is CASSLAGRTGTSGSYEQYF. The CDR3 DNA reads as TGCGCCAGCAGCTTGGCGGGTCGTACTGGGACTAGCGGGAGCTACGAGCAGTACTTC. The chain couples TRBV5-1 to TRBJ2-7; TRBD2 matches at 14 bases. V trimming: 0 bases; J trimming: 3 bases; junction bases outside the gene matches: 11. The CDR3 sequence is 19 residues long. The germline V gene has CDR1 SGHRS and CDR2 YFSETQ.

This clonotype was seen many times. This sequence joins TRBV11-1 and TRBJ2-2; 7 bases align to TRBD1. Germline loops: CDR1 SGHAT, CDR2 FQDESV (reference sequence). CDR3 length: 15 amino acids. J gave up 6 bases and V 4 bases, and 8 bases lay outside the gene matches. CDR3 residues: CASSSPDRDAGELFF. In DNA, the CDR3 is TGTGCCAGCAGCTCGCCTGACAGGGATGCCGGGGAGCTGTTTTTT.

This clonotype has a handful of counts. The CDR3 DNA is TGTGCCAGCAGTGAAATCCGGGGGGATAATGAAAAACTGTTTTTT. Translation: CASSEIRGDNEKLFF. V and J are TRBV2 and TRBJ1-4; tentatively, D is TRBD1 (5 bases). CDR1 SNHLY and CDR2 FYNNEI come from the germline V gene. Trimming left V 2 bases short and J 4 bases short, with 11 bases between. The CDR3 spans 15 residues.

This clonotype has a count of ten or more. The chain uses TRBV2 and TRBJ2-2; weak D call: TRBD2 (6 bases). This CDR3 is built from 15 residues. V lost 1 base and J lost 8, with 14 bases in between. CDR1 is SNHLY, CDR2 FYNNEI, per germline. The chain's CDR3 is CASSEVLGRLGELFF. CDR3 in DNA: TGTGCCAGCAGTGAAGTATTAGGGAGGTTGGGGGAGCTGTTTTTT.